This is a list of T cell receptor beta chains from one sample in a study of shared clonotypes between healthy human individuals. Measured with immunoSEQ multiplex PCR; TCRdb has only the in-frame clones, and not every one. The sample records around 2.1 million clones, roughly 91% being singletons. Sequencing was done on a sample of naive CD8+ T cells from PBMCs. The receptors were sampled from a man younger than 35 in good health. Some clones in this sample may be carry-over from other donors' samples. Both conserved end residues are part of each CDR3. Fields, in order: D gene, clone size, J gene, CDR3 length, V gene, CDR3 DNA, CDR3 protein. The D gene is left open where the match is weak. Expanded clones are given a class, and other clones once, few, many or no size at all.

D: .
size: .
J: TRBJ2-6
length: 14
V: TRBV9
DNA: TGTGCCAGCACCAAAGGGGACCGCGGGCCCGTCCTGACTTTC
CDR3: CASTKGDRGPVLTF

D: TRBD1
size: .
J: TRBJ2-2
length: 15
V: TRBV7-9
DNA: TGTGCCAGCAGTCTTCCGGGACAGTTGTCTGGGGAGCTGTTTTTT
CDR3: CASSLPGQLSGELFF

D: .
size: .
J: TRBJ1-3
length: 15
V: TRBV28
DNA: TGTGCCAGCAGTGGTTACACAGGATCGGGAAACACCATATATTTT
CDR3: CASSGYTGSGNTIYF

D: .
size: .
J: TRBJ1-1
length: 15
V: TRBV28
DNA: TGTGCCAGCAGTTTATTGAGGCCTACGAACACTGAAGCTTTCTTT
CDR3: CASSLLRPTNTEAFF

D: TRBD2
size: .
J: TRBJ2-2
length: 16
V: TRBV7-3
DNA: TGTGCCAGCAGCCCCCGAGCGGGGGGGAACACCGGGGAGCTGTTTTTT
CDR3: CASSPRAGGNTGELFF

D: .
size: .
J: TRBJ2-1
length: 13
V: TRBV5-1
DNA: TGCGCCAGCAGTCCGGACCGCTACAATGAGCAGTTCTTC
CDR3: CASSPDRYNEQFF

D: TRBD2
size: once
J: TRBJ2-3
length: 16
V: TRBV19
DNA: TGTGCCAGTACTCCGGGACTAGCTATCCGGGCAGATACGCAGTATTTT
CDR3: CASTPGLAIRADTQYF

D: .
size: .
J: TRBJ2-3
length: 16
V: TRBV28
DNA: TGTGCCAGCAGTTTACTGGGGGCCGCTAGCACAGATACGCAGTATTTT
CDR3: CASSLLGAASTDTQYF

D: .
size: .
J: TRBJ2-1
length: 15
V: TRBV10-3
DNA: TGTGCCATCAGTGAAGCCCGGCCCGACTACAATGAGCAGTTCTTC
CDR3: CAISEARPDYNEQFF

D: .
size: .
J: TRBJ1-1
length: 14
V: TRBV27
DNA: TGTGCCAGCAGTTTTGGGGGTCAGAACACTGAAGCTTTCTTT
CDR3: CASSFGGQNTEAFF

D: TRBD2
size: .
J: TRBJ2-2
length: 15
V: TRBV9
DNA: TGTGCCAGCAGCGTAGTAGCGGGGAACACCGGGGAGCTGTTTTTT
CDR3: CASSVVAGNTGELFF

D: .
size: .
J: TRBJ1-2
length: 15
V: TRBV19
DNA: TGTGCCAGTAGTACACAAACCGAGACTAACTATGGCTACACCTTC
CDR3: CASSTQTETNYGYTF

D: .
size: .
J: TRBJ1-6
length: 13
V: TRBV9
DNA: TGTGCCAGCAGCGTAGCTAGGGGTTCACCCCTCCACTTT
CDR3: CASSVARGSPLHF

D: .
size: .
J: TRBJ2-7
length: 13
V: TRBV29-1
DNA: TGCAGCGGACGAGACGGGGCCTCCTACGAGCAGTACTTC
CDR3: CSGRDGASYEQYF

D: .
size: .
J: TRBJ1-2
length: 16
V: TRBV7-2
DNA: TGTGCCAGCAGCTCACGACTCTCGGTATTGGACTATGGCTACACCTTC
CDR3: CASSSRLSVLDYGYTF

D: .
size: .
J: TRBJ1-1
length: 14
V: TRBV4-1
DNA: TGCGCCAGCAGCCAAGAAAGAAGACAGCATGAAGCTTTCTTT
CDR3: CASSQERRQHEAFF

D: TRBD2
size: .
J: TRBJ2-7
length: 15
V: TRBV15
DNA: TGTGCCACCAGCAGAGAGCGGGGGAGGTCCTACGAGCAGTACTTC
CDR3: CATSRERGRSYEQYF

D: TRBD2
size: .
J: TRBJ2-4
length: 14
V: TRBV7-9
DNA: TGTGCCAGCAGCGTAGCGGGAGCCAAAAACATTCAGTACTTC
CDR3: CASSVAGAKNIQYF

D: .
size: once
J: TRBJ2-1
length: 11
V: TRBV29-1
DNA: TGCAGCGTTCGGGCAAACAATGAGCAGTTCTTC
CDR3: CSVRANNEQFF

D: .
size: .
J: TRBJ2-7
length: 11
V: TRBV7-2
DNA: TGTGCCAGCAGCCCGCCGGGCGAGCAGTACTTC
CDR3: CASSPPGEQYF

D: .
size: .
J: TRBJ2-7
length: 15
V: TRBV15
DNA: TGTGCCACCAGCAGAGATTGGGGGATCGGCGGGGAGCAGTACTTC
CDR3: CATSRDWGIGGEQYF

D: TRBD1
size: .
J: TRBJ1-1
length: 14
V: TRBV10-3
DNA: TGTGCCATCAGTGAGTCACAGGGGTACGCTGAAGCTTTCTTT
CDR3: CAISESQGYAEAFF

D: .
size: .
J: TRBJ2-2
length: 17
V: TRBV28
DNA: TGTGCCAGCAGTTCCACCTATAGGGGACCCAACACCGGGGAGCTGTTTTTT
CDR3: CASSSTYRGPNTGELFF

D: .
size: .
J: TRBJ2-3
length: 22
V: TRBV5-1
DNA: TGCGCCAGCACCCCGGCTTATGGACAGGAATCCGGGACTCACGATCGCACAGATACGCAGTATTTT
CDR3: CASTPAYGQESGTHDRTDTQYF

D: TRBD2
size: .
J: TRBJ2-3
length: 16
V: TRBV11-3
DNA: TGTGCCAGCAGCTCCTTGGCGGGAGGTGACGCAGATACGCAGTATTTT
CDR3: CASSSLAGGDADTQYF

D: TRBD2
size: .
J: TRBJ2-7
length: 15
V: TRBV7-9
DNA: TGTGCCAGCAGCTTCCGGCGGGAGGCCGGGTACGAGCAGTACTTC
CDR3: CASSFRREAGYEQYF

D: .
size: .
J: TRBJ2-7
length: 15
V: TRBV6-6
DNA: TGTGCCAGCAGTTACTCGGACTCCAGCTCCTACGAGCAGTACTTC
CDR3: CASSYSDSSSYEQYF

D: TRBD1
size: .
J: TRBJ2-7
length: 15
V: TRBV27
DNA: TGTGCCAGCCCCCACCCGCTGACAGGGGGCGACGAGCAGTACTTC
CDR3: CASPHPLTGGDEQYF

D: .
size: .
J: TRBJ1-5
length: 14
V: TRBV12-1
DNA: TGTGCCAGCAGCTCCTTCCATAGCAATCAGCCCCAGCATTTT
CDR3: CASSSFHSNQPQHF

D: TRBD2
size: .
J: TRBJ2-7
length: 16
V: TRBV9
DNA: TGTGCCAGCAGCGGCGCCGGGACTAGCGGGATATACGAGCAGTACTTC
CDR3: CASSGAGTSGIYEQYF

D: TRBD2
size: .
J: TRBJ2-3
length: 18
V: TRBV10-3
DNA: TGTGCCATCAGTGAGTCCATCCGCGGCGCGGGAGGGACAGATACGCAGTATTTT
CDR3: CAISESIRGAGGTDTQYF

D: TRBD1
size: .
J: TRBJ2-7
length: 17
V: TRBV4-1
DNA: TGCGCCAGCAGACCCGGGACAGGGGGCGGACTTACATACGAGCAGTACTTC
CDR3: CASRPGTGGGLTYEQYF

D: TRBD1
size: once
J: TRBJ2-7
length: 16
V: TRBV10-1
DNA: TGCGCCAGCAGTCCGGACAGGAGGACATGGCTCGGCGAGCAGTACTTC
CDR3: CASSPDRRTWLGEQYF

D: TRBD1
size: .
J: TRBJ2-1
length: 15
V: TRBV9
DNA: TGTGCCAGCAGCGTATCGGGACAGGACTACAATGAGCAGTTCTTC
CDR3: CASSVSGQDYNEQFF

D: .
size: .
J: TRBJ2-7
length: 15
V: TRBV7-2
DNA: TGTGCCAGCAGGGCCCGAGATGGTACCCAGGCGGGGCAGTACTTC
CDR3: CASRARDGTQAGQYF

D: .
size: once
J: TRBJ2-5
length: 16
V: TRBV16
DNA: TGTGCCAGCAGCCAAAATTCTGGCCGCGTCCAAGAGACCCAGTACTTC
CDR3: CASSQNSGRVQETQYF

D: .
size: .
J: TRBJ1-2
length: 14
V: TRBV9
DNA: TGTGCCAGCAGCGGCGACGGTTCCCCGGGGGGCTACACCTTC
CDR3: CASSGDGSPGGYTF

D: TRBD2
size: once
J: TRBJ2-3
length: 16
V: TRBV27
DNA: TGTGCCAGCACCCCGGGAGCGGGAGTCTTCACAGATACGCAGTATTTT
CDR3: CASTPGAGVFTDTQYF

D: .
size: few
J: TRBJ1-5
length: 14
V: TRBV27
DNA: TGTGCCAGCAGTTTTACGGGTGGGAATCAGCCCCAGCATTTT
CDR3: CASSFTGGNQPQHF

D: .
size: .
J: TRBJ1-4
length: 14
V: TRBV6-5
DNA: TGTGCCAGCAGTCCGTTCTCAACTAATGAAAAACTGTTTTTT
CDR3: CASSPFSTNEKLFF

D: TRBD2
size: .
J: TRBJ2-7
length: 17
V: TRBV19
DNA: TGTGCCAGTAGTATTTTTAACGAGCGGGAGGTTTCGTACGAGCAGTACTTC
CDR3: CASSIFNEREVSYEQYF

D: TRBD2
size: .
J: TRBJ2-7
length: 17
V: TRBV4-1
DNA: TGCGCCAGCAGCCCCCGGGTGGCTAGCGGGAGTGTGGGGGAGCAGTACTTC
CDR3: CASSPRVASGSVGEQYF

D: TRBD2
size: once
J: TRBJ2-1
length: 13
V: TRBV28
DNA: TGTGCCAGCGGACTAGCGGGCCTGAATGAGCAGTTCTTC
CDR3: CASGLAGLNEQFF

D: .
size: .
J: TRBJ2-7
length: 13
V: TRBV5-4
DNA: TGTGCCAGCAGCTACTACAGGGTGGGAGAGCAGTACTTC
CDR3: CASSYYRVGEQYF

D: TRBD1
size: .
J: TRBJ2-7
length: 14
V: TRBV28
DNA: TGTGCCAGCAGACGACAGGGGGAGTACTACGAGCAGTACTTC
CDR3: CASRRQGEYYEQYF

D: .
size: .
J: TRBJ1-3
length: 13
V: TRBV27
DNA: TGTGCCAGCAGCCCCTTGGGGGGGAACACCATATATTTT
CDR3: CASSPLGGNTIYF

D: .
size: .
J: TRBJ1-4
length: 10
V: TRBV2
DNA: TGTGCCAGCAGGGATGAAAAACTGTTTTTT
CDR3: CASRDEKLFF

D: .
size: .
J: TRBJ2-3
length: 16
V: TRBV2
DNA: TGTGCCAGCAGTGAAGCGGGGTGGACCCGCACAGATACGCAGTATTTT
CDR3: CASSEAGWTRTDTQYF

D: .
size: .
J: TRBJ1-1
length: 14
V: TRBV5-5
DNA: TGTGCCAGCAGCCTCAGGGTGACGAACACTGAAGCTTTCTTT
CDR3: CASSLRVTNTEAFF

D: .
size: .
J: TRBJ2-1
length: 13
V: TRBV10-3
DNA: TGTGCCATCCCGGGGAGCTCCTACAATGAGCAGTTCTTC
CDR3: CAIPGSSYNEQFF

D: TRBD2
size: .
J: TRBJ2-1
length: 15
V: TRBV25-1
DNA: TGTGCCAGCAGTGAATTTCTAGCGGGAGCCGCTGAGCAGTTCTTC
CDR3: CASSEFLAGAAEQFF

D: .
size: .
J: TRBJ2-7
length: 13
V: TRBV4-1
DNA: TGCGCCAGCAGCCAATTCAATCTGGGCGAGCAGTACTTC
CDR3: CASSQFNLGEQYF